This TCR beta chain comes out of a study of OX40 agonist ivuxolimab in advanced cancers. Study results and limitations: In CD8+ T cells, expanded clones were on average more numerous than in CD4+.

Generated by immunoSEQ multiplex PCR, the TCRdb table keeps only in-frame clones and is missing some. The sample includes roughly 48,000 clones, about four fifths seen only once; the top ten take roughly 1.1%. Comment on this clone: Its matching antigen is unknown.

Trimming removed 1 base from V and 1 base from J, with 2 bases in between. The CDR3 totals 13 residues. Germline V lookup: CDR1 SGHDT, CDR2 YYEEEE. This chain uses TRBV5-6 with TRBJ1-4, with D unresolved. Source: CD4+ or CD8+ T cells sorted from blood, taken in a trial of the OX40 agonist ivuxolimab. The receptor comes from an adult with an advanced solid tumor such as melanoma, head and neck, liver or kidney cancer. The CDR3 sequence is CASSLLTNEKLFF. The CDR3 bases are TGTGCCAGCAGCTTGCTAACTAATGAAAAACTGTTTTTT.